Listed below are T cell receptor beta chains from one sample, sequenced in a study of blood T cell repertoires in COVID-19. Produced via immunoSEQ multiplex PCR; TCRdb's table is partial and in-frame only. The sample includes roughly 210,000 clones, about nine tenths seen only once; the top ten take around 1.6%. Sample: peripheral blood. The source of these receptors is a man between 65 and 80 years old with acute or convalescent COVID-19. Each CDR3 is given with its conserved first and last residue. Fields, in order: CDR3 length, V gene, clone size, J gene, D gene, CDR3 protein, CDR3 DNA. The D gene is left open where the match is weak. Some rows mark clone size as missing; the rest say once, few, many or name a class of expanded clone.

17,TRBV14,.,TRBJ2-3,TRBD2,CASSQLPGLGVTDTQYF,TGTGCCAGCAGCCAATTACCAGGACTAGGAGTCACAGATACGCAGTATTTT
16,TRBV27,few,TRBJ2-1,TRBD1,CASSLSDRVLNREQFF,TGTGCCAGCAGTTTATCGGACAGGGTATTGAATCGGGAGCAGTTCTTC
16,TRBV7-8,.,TRBJ2-2,.,CASSLDAGLYTGELFF,TGTGCCAGCAGCTTAGATGCGGGTCTCTACACCGGGGAGCTGTTTTTT
13,TRBV28,once,TRBJ1-2,.,CASRSTENYGYTF,TGTGCCAGCAGAAGTACAGAAAACTATGGCTACACCTTC
14,TRBV5-6,.,TRBJ1-6,TRBD1,CASRWDRGNSPLHF,TGTGCCAGCAGGTGGGACAGGGGTAATTCACCCCTCCACTTT
13,TRBV29-1,.,TRBJ1-2,TRBD1,CSVDPDRAYGYTF,TGCAGCGTTGACCCCGACAGGGCCTATGGCTACACCTTC
14,TRBV7-7,.,TRBJ2-2,.,CASSLFPGVGELFF,TGTGCCAGCAGCTTATTTCCAGGGGTCGGGGAGCTGTTTTTT
14,TRBV2,once,TRBJ1-6,.,CASSDEGEGSPLHF,TGTGCCAGCAGTGATGAGGGAGAAGGTTCACCCCTCCACTTT
13,TRBV3-1/TRBV3-2,.,TRBJ2-2,.,CASSQVRTGELFF,TGTGCCAGCAGCCAAGTGCGGACCGGGGAGCTGTTTTTT
14,TRBV5-1,.,TRBJ2-5,.,CASSWSGNQETQYF,TGCGCCAGCAGCTGGAGCGGAAACCAAGAGACCCAGTACTTC
15,TRBV29-1,.,TRBJ2-7,.,CSALSGRRIHYEQYF,TGCAGTGCGCTGTCAGGCCGACGCATACACTACGAGCAGTACTTC
13,TRBV29-1,.,TRBJ2-3,TRBD1,CSGDRGGTDTQYF,TGCAGCGGGGACAGGGGCGGGACAGATACGCAGTATTTT
14,TRBV2,.,TRBJ1-1,TRBD1,CASLTDRMNTEAFF,TGTGCCAGCCTTACGGACAGGATGAACACTGAAGCTTTCTTT
13,TRBV9,.,TRBJ1-1,.,CASSVVGSTEAFF,TGTGCCAGCAGCGTAGTCGGGTCTACTGAAGCTTTCTTT
15,TRBV19,many,TRBJ1-2,TRBD1,CASTAGTGGAWGYTF,TGTGCCAGTACCGCCGGGACAGGGGGCGCTTGGGGCTACACCTTC
16,TRBV19,.,TRBJ1-1,TRBD1,CASSKPGQGKNTEAFF,TGTGCCAGTAGTAAACCGGGACAGGGAAAGAACACTGAAGCTTTCTTT
14,TRBV5-1,.,TRBJ2-5,TRBD1,CASSPGQHQETQYF,TGCGCCAGCAGCCCGGGACAGCACCAAGAGACCCAGTACTTC
13,TRBV12-3/TRBV12-4,.,TRBJ1-1,.,CASSSIGNTEAFF,TGTGCCAGCAGCTCTATTGGGAACACTGAAGCTTTCTTT
14,TRBV7-3,.,TRBJ2-7,TRBD1,CASSWTGGAYEQYF,TGTGCCAGCAGCTGGACAGGGGGAGCCTACGAGCAGTACTTC
13,TRBV6-2/TRBV6-3,.,TRBJ1-5,.,CASSPTNNQPQHF,TGTGCCAGCAGTCCCACAAACAATCAGCCCCAGCATTTT
12,TRBV29-1,.,TRBJ1-2,.,CSVEYRVNGYTF,TGCAGCGTTGAATACAGGGTCAACGGCTACACCTTC
15,TRBV18,.,TRBJ2-2,TRBD1,CASSLGQGNTGELFF,TGTGCCAGCTCATTGGGACAGGGGAACACCGGGGAGCTGTTTTTT
16,TRBV7-9,.,TRBJ2-5,.,CASRPSGQRYQETQYF,TGTGCCAGCAGACCGTCCGGACAGCGTTATCAAGAGACCCAGTACTTC
17,TRBV7-2,.,TRBJ2-5,TRBD2,CASSLGLAGGFGETQYF,TGTGCCAGCAGCCTGGGACTAGCGGGAGGATTTGGAGAGACCCAGTACTTC
13,TRBV29-1,.,TRBJ1-1,TRBD1,CSVRDREGTEAFF,TGCAGCGTCAGGGACAGGGAGGGCACTGAAGCTTTCTTT
13,TRBV18,.,TRBJ2-4,TRBD2,CASSPGLAGTQYF,TGTGCCAGCTCACCAGGTCTAGCGGGTACTCAGTACTTC
12,TRBV10-3,.,TRBJ1-1,.,CAISAGYTEAFF,TGTGCCATCAGTGCAGGATACACTGAAGCTTTCTTT
13,TRBV19,.,TRBJ2-7,TRBD1,CASSVKTGDEQYF,TGTGCCAGTAGTGTTAAGACAGGGGACGAGCAGTACTTC
16,TRBV3-1/TRBV3-2,.,TRBJ1-3,TRBD1,CASSQGTGNSGNTIYF,TGTGCCAGCAGCCAAGGGACAGGGAACTCTGGAAACACCATATATTTT
12,TRBV30,.,TRBJ2-7,.,CAHGPGDYEQYF,TGTGCTCACGGCCCAGGGGACTACGAGCAGTACTTC
14,TRBV19,.,TRBJ1-1,TRBD1,CASSKGQANTEAFF,TGTGCCAGTAGTAAGGGACAGGCCAACACTGAAGCTTTCTTT
14,TRBV7-3,.,TRBJ2-3,.,CASSLTPSTDTQYF,TGTGCCAGCAGCTTAACCCCTAGCACAGATACGCAGTATTTT
13,TRBV5-1,.,TRBJ1-1,TRBD1,CASSPQGKTEAFF,TGCGCCAGCAGCCCACAGGGGAAAACTGAAGCTTTCTTT
14,TRBV19,.,TRBJ2-1,TRBD2,CASSIDWEGNEQFF,TGTGCCAGTAGTATAGATTGGGAGGGCAATGAGCAGTTCTTC
15,TRBV9,.,TRBJ2-1,TRBD2,CASSVVSGSYNEQFF,TGTGCCAGCAGCGTAGTTAGCGGGTCTTACAATGAGCAGTTCTTC
15,TRBV25-1,.,TRBJ2-5,TRBD1,CASSLSRGRQETQYF,TGTGCCAGCAGTTTGTCCAGGGGGCGGCAAGAGACCCAGTACTTC
17,TRBV14,.,TRBJ2-3,TRBD2,CASSQEIGLAGEDTQYF,TGTGCCAGCAGCCAAGAAATTGGTCTAGCGGGAGAAGATACGCAGTATTTT
18,TRBV7-8,.,TRBJ1-4,.,CASSLRHGVGVANEKLFF,TGTGCCAGCAGCTTAAGGCACGGGGTAGGAGTTGCTAATGAAAAACTGTTTTTT
13,TRBV19,.,TRBJ2-5,.,CASSIGGLETQYF,TGTGCCAGTAGTATCGGGGGGCTAGAGACCCAGTACTTC
16,TRBV14,.,TRBJ2-3,TRBD2,CASSLTSGLSTDTQYF,TGTGCCAGCAGCCTGACTAGCGGGCTAAGCACAGATACGCAGTATTTT
17,TRBV11-2,few,TRBJ1-3,.,CASSLTPGTNSGNTIYF,TGTGCCAGCAGCTTAACACCCGGGACAAACTCTGGAAACACCATATATTTT
14,TRBV7-9,once,TRBJ2-3,TRBD2,CASSRLAITDTQYF,TGTGCCAGCAGTCGACTAGCGATCACAGATACGCAGTATTTT
16,TRBV5-5,.,TRBJ2-2,.,CASRPTGTRLTGELFF,TGTGCCAGCAGACCTACCGGGACAAGGTTGACCGGGGAGCTGTTTTTT
13,TRBV7-2,.,TRBJ2-7,TRBD1,CASSFDRGYEQYF,TGTGCCAGCAGCTTCGACAGGGGCTACGAGCAGTACTTC
15,TRBV5-1,.,TRBJ1-6,.,CASSGGGLKNSPLHF,TGCGCCAGCAGCGGGGGGGGACTTAAGAATTCACCCCTCCACTTT
13,TRBV19,once,TRBJ1-1,.,CASSTGVGSEAFF,TGTGCCAGTAGTACCGGGGTAGGAAGTGAAGCTTTCTTT
14,TRBV7-3,.,TRBJ2-3,.,CASSFRGSTDTQYF,TGTGCCAGCAGCTTCAGGGGAAGCACAGATACGCAGTATTTT
11,TRBV7-9,.,TRBJ2-5,.,CASSFESTQYF,TGTGCCAGCAGCTTCGAGTCTACCCAGTACTTC
14,TRBV19,.,TRBJ1-5,.,CASSISDTNQPQHF,TGTGCCAGTAGTATTAGTGACACAAATCAGCCCCAGCATTTT
16,TRBV24-1,.,TRBJ2-1,.,CATSDLRGSSYNEQFF,TGTGCCACCAGTGATTTGCGGGGGAGCTCCTACAATGAGCAGTTCTTC
13,TRBV12-3/TRBV12-4,.,TRBJ1-1,.,CASSLLPTVEAFF,TGTGCCAGCAGCCTATTGCCGACAGTTGAAGCTTTCTTT
17,TRBV19,.,TRBJ2-6,.,CASSILSQVSGANVLTF,TGTGCCAGTAGTATACTATCCCAAGTCTCGGGGGCCAACGTCCTGACTTTC
18,TRBV19,.,TRBJ2-7,.,CASSPEAWVGRSSYEQYF,TGTGCCAGTAGTCCAGAAGCCTGGGTAGGGAGGTCCTCCTACGAGCAGTACTTC
14,TRBV28,.,TRBJ1-6,TRBD1,CASSSGQGGGPLHF,TGTGCCAGCAGCTCCGGACAGGGTGGAGGTCCCCTCCACTTT
15,TRBV7-9,.,TRBJ2-7,.,CASSLGWRASHEQYF,TGTGCCAGCAGCTTAGGGTGGAGGGCCAGCCACGAGCAGTACTTC
14,TRBV18,.,TRBJ1-5,.,CASSPQYSNQPQHF,TGTGCCAGCTCACCTCAGTATAGCAATCAGCCCCAGCATTTT
16,TRBV3-1/TRBV3-2,.,TRBJ1-1,.,CASSQERLRGNTEAFF,TGTGCCAGCAGCCAAGAACGGTTACGGGGAAACACTGAAGCTTTCTTT
14,TRBV5-1,.,TRBJ1-2,TRBD1,CASSPGTGYLGYTF,TGCGCCAGCAGCCCTGGGACAGGGTATCTCGGCTACACCTTC
14,TRBV7-2,few,TRBJ1-1,.,CASSLGPLNTEAFF,TGTGCCAGCAGCTTAGGTCCGTTGAACACTGAAGCTTTCTTT
13,TRBV9,few,TRBJ1-5,.,CASSVEGGQPQHF,TGTGCCAGCAGCGTAGAAGGCGGCCAGCCCCAGCATTTT